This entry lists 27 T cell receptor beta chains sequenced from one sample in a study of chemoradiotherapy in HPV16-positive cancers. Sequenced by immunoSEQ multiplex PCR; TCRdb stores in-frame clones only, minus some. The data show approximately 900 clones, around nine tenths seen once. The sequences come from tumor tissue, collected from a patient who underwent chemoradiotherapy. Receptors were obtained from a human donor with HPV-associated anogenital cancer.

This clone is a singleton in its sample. The CDR3 is CASSSTYEQYF. CDR3 DNA sequence: TGTGCCAGCAGTTCAACCTACGAGCAGTACTTC. The chain recombines TRBV28 with TRBJ2-7; D remains ambiguous. Germline V CDR1 and CDR2: MDHEN, SYDVKM. Trimming stripped 4 bases from V and 2 bases from J, with 3 bases between. This CDR3 has 11 amino acids. Full variable domain (remainder filled in from reference TRBV28 and TRBJ2-7): DVKVTQSSRYLVKRTGEKVFLECVQDMDHENMFWYRQDPGLGLRLIYFSYDVKMKEKGDIPEGYSVSREKKERFSLILESASTNQTSMYLCASSSTYEQYFGPGTRLTVT.

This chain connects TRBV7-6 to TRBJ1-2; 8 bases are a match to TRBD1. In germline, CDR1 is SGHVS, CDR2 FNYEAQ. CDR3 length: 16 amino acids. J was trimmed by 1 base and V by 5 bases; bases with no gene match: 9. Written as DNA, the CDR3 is TGTGCCAGCAGCGATCGCACAGGGGGATTTAACTATGGCTACACCTTC. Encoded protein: CASSDRTGGFNYGYTF.

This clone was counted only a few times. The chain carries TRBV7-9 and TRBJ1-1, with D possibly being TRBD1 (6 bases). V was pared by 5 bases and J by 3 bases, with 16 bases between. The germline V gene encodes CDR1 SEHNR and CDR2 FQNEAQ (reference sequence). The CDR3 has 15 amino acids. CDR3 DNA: TGTGCCAGCAGCCCTAGCTCAGGGGTGGACACTGAAGCTTTCTTT. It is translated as CASSPSSGVDTEAFF. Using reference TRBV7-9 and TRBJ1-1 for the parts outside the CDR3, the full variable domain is DTGVSQNPRHKITKRGQNVTFRCDPISEHNRLYWYRQTLGQGPEFLTYFQNEAQLEKSRLLSDRFSAERPKGSFSTLEIQRTEQGDSAMYLCASSPSSGVDTEAFFGQGTRLTVV.

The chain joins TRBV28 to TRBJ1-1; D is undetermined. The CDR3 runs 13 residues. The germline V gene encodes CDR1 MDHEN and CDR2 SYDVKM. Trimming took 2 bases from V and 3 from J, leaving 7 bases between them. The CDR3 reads CASSLPGYTEAFF. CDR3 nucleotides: TGTGCCAGCAGTTTACCAGGATACACTGAAGCTTTCTTT. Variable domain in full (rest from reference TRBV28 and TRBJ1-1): DVKVTQSSRYLVKRTGEKVFLECVQDMDHENMFWYRQDPGLGLRLIYFSYDVKMKEKGDIPEGYSVSREKKERFSLILESASTNQTSMYLCASSLPGYTEAFFGQGTRLTVV.

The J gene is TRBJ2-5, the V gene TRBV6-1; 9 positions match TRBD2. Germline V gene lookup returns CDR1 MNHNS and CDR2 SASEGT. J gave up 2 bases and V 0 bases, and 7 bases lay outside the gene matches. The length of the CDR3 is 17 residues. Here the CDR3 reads CASSEAAGGVGQETQYF. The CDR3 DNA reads TGTGCCAGCAGTGAAGCGGCGGGAGGGGTGGGTCAAGAGACCCAGTACTTC.

The CDR3 DNA reads TGCGCCAGCAGCCAAGATGGAGGGATCCGGGAGCAGTACTTC. Translating it yields CASSQDGGIREQYF. This sequence joins TRBV4-3 and TRBJ2-7, with D maybe TRBD2 (6 bases). The CDR3 extends over 14 amino acids. Trimming cost V 0 bases and J 7 bases, with 13 bases left between them. The germline V gene has CDR1 LGHNA and CDR2 YSLEER.

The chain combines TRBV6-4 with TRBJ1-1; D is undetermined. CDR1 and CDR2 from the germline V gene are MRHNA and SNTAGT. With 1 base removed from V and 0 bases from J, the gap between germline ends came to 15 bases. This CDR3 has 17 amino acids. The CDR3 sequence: CASSDFARGPMNTEAFF. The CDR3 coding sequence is TGTGCCAGCAGTGACTTTGCAAGAGGCCCTATGAACACTGAAGCTTTCTTT.

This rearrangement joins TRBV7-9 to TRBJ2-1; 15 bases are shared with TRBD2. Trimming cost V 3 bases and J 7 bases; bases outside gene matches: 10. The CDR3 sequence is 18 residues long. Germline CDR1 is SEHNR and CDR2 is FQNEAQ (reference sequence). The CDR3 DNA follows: TGTGCCAGCAGCTTGCGGGGGATCGGACTAGCGGGGGGGAATGAGCAGTTCTTC. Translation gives CASSLRGIGLAGGNEQFF.

For the CDR3, the DNA is TGCGCCAGCAGTCTAACAGGGGAGTTGGGCTACACCTTC. Encoded protein: CASSLTGELGYTF. The chain combines TRBV23-1 with TRBJ1-2; 7 positions agree with TRBD1. TRBV23-1 is filed as an ORF, its function uncertain. The CDR3 consists of 13 residues. V lost 4 bases and J lost 8; bases outside the gene matches: 7.

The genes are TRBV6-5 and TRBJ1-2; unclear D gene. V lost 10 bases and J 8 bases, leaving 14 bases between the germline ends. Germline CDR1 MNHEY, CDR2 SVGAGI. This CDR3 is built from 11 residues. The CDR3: CATNDGEGYTF. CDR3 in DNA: TGTGCCACGAACGACGGAGAAGGCTACACCTTC.

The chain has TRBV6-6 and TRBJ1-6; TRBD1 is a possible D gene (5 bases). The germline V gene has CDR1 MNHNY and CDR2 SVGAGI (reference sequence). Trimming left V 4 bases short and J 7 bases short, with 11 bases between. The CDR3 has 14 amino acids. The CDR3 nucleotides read TGTGCCAGCAGTTTTGAGGGGAGGAATTCACCCCTCCACTTT. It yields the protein CASSFEGRNSPLHF.

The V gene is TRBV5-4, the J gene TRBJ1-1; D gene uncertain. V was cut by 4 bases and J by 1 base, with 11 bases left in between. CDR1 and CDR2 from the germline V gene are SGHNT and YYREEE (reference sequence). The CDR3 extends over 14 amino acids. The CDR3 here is CASSPLDWNTEAFF. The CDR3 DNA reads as TGTGCCAGCAGCCCGCTGGACTGGAACACTGAAGCTTTCTTT. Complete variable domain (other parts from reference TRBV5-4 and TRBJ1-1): ETGVTQSPTHLIKTRGQQVTLRCSSQSGHNTVSWYQQALGQGPQFIFQYYREEENGRGNFPPRFSGLQFPNYSSELNVNALELDDSALYLCASSPLDWNTEAFFGQGTRLTVV.

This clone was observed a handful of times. For the CDR3, the DNA is TGTGCCAGCAGTTTTACAACAGGGTCGGGGGACGGCTACACCTTC. As protein: CASSFTTGSGDGYTF. The rearrangement uses TRBV6-5 and TRBJ1-2, with a possible D match to TRBD1 (6 bases). CDR1 is MNHEY, CDR2 SVGAGI, per germline. The CDR3 consists of 15 residues. The ends were cut back, 4 bases at V and 8 bases at J, with 20 bases in the middle.

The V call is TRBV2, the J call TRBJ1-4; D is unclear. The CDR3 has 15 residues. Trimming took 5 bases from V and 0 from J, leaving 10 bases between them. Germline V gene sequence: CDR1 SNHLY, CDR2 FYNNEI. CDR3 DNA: TGTGCCAGCAGTCGTGACGGCACAACTAATGAAAAACTGTTTTTT. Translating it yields CASSRDGTTNEKLFF.

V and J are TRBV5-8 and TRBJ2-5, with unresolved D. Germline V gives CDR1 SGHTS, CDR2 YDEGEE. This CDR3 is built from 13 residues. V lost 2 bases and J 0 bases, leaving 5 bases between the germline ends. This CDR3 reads CASSFRYQETQYF. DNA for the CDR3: TGTGCCAGCAGCTTCAGGTACCAAGAGACCCAGTACTTC.

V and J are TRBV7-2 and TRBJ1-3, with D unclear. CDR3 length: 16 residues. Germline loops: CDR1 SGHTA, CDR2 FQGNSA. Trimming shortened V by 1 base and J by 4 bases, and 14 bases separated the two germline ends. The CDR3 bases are TGTGCCAGCAGCTTAGGAAGCGGAGCCTCCGGAAACACCATATATTTT. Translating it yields CASSLGSGASGNTIYF.

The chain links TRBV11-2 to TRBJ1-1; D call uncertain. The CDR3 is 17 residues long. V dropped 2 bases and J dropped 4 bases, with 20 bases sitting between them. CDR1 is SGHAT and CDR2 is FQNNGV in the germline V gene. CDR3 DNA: TGTGCCAGCAGCTTATCATTCGCCGGGGAAGGGAGCACTGAAGCTTTCTTT. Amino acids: CASSLSFAGEGSTEAFF.

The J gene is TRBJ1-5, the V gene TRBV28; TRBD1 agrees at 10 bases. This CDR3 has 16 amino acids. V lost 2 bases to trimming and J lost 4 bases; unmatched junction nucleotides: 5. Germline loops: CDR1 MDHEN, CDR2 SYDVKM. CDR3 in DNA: TGTGCCAGCAGTTTAGTGACAGGGGGCGAGAATCAGCCCCAGCATTTT. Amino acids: CASSLVTGGENQPQHF.

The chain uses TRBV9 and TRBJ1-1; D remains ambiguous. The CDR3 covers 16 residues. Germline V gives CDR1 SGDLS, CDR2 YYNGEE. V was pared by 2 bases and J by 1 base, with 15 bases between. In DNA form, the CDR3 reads TGTGCCAGCAGCGTGAACCATTCACCAGGGAACACTGAAGCTTTCTTT. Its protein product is CASSVNHSPGNTEAFF.

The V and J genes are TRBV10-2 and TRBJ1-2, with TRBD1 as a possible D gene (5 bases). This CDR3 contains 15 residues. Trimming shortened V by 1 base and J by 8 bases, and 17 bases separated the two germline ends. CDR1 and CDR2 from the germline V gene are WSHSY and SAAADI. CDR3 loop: CASSEYGTPRHGYTF. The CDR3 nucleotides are TGCGCCAGCAGTGAGTACGGGACCCCCCGACACGGCTACACCTTC.

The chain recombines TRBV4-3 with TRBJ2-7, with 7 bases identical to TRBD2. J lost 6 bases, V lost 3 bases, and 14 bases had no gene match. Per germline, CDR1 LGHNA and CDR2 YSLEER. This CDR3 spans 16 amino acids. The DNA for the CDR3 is TGCGCCAGCAGCCAGACTAGGGAGGGACCCCTCGGCGAGCAGTACTTC. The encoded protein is CASSQTREGPLGEQYF.

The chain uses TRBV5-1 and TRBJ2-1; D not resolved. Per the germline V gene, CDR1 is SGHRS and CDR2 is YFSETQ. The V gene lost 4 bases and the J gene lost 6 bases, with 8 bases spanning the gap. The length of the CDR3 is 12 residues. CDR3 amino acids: CASSPTGNEQFF. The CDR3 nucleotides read TGCGCCAGCAGCCCGACTGGCAATGAGCAGTTCTTC. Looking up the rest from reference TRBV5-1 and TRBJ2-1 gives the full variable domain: KAGVTQTPRYLIKTRGQQVTLSCSPISGHRSVSWYQQTPGQGLQFLFEYFSETQRNKGNFPGRFSGRQFSNSRSEMNVSTLELGDSALYLCASSPTGNEQFFGPGTRLTVL.

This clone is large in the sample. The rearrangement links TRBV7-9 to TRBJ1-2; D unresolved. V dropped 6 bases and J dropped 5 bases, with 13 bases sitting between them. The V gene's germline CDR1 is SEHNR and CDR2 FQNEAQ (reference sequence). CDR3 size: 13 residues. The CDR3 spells CASRDGLVYGYTF. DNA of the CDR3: TGTGCCAGCAGAGACGGACTGGTATATGGCTACACCTTC.

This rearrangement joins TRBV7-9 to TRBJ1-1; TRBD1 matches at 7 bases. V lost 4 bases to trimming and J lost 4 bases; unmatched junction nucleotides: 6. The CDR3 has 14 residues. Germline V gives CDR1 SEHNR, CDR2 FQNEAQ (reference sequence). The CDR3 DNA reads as TGTGCCAGCAGCTCACCGAGGGGGCTCACTGAAGCTTTCTTT. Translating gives CASSSPRGLTEAFF.

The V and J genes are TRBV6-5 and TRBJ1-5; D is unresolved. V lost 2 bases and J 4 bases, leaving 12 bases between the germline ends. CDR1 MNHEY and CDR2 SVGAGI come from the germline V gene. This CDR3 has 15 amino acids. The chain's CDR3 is CASSYVQPVNQPQHF. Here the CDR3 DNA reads TGTGCCAGCAGTTACGTGCAACCCGTTAATCAGCCCCAGCATTTT.

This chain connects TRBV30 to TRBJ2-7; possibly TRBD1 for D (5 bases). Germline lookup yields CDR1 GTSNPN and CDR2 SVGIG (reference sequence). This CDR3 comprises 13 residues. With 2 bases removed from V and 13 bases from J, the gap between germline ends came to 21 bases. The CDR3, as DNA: TGTGCCTGGAGTCCTAGTGGGCAGGGAAGGCATTACGTC. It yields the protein CAWSPSGQGRHYV.

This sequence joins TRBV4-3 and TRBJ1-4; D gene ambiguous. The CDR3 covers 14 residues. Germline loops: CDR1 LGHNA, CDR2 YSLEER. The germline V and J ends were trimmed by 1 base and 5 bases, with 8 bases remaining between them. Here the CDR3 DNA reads TGCGCCAGCAGCCAAGGCCAGGAAAATGAAAAACTGTTTTTT. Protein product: CASSQGQENEKLFF.